This T cell receptor (beta chain) was recorded in a study of cytomegalovirus exposure and HLA in healthy donors. In the study overall: Later analysis reported that the 110 or so validation repertoires shared the platform of the 650 to 700 first-cohort repertoires.

The donors were in the approximately 110-subject validation cohort; that cohort was separate from the approximately 730-subject first cohort. The CDR3 has 15 residues. Looked up from germline, CDR1 is SGHTA and CDR2 is FQGNSA. With 3 bases removed from V and 2 bases from J, the gap between germline ends came to 11 bases. Assay used: immunoSEQ multiplex PCR; TCRdb lists only in-frame clones, some missing. The sample yields approximately 180,000 clones, around nine tenths seen once. Findings and caveats of the study: 164 TCR beta chains were listed as cytomegalovirus-associated. According to a subsequent analysis, TCR clusters from the first cohort were inclined to appear together in the roughly 120 validation repertoires.

This clone has ten or more counts. Its specificity is not known. This sequence joins TRBV7-2 and TRBJ1-5, with unresolved D. The source is a man aged 18 to 35 in good health and CMV-seropositive. Material for sequencing was PBMCs. CDR3: CASSLIGKGNQPQHF. The CDR3 bases are TGTGCCAGCAGCTTGATCGGGAAAGGCAATCAGCCCCAGCATTTT.